The 5 T cell receptor beta chains below come from one sample, sequenced in a study of T cell changes during pregnancy in multiple sclerosis. The repertoire was sequenced with immunoSEQ multiplex PCR; TCRdb's copy has only in-frame clones and lacks some. Of more than 35,000 clones listed, 85% to 90% are singletons. This specimen consisted of CD8+ T cells from peripheral blood mononuclear cells, obtained after pregnancy. Every receptor here comes from a female donor in good health, enrolled as a control in a pregnancy study.

The rearrangement links TRBV7-3 to TRBJ2-7; 9 bases fit TRBD1. V lost 5 bases, J lost 1 base, and 6 bases stayed unmatched. There are 15 residues in the CDR3. From germline, CDR1 is SGHTA and CDR2 FQGTGA. The chain's CDR3 is CASSPGTGSSYEQYF. In DNA, the CDR3 is TGTGCCAGCAGCCCCGGGACAGGGTCATCCTACGAGCAGTACTTC.

The chain couples TRBV28 to TRBJ1-5; perhaps TRBD1 as D (5 bases). Germline CDR1 and CDR2: MDHEN and SYDVKM. V was clipped by 2 bases and J by 3 bases, with 20 bases between them. The CDR3 has 18 amino acids. This CDR3 reads CASSLVAAGQWVNQPQHF. The CDR3, as DNA: TGTGCCAGCAGTTTAGTCGCGGCGGGGCAGTGGGTCAATCAGCCCCAGCATTTT.

V usage is TRBV21-1 and J usage is TRBJ1-1; TRBD1, the table's D call, lacks a check against the DNA. TRBV21-1 is described as a pseudogene. This CDR3 region has 16 residues. CDR3 in DNA: TGTGCCACCCTACTCGTGGCAGGGGGCCTGAACACTGAAGCTTTCTTT. It is translated as CATLLVAGGLNTEAFF.

This clone turned up a few times. The chain carries TRBV27 and TRBJ1-1, with unresolved D. V dropped 9 bases and J dropped 4 bases, with 18 bases sitting between them. This CDR3 comprises 14 residues. Looked up from germline, CDR1 is MNHEY and CDR2 is SMNVEV (reference sequence). The CDR3 region has the DNA TGTGCCAGTAGAGGCCACCCTGTTGGCACTGAAGCTTTCTTT. Translation: CASRGHPVGTEAFF.

The chain couples TRBV15 to TRBJ2-1; 11 bases are shared with TRBD2. V lost 8 bases to trimming and J lost 5 bases; unmatched junction nucleotides: 2. The V gene's germline CDR1 is LNHNV and CDR2 YYDKDF (reference sequence). The CDR3 sequence is 13 residues long. The CDR3 nucleotides are TGTGCCACCTCACTAGCGGGGGACAATGAGCAGTTCTTC. Protein sequence: CATSLAGDNEQFF.